The 27 T cell receptor beta chains below all came from one sample that was sequenced in a study of CD8 T cells in ankylosing spondylitis. Whole-study results and caveats: There was a TCR beta motif, made of several highly homologous variants, that appeared characteristic of ankylosing spondylitis blood.

From the 5' RACE reads, TCRdb called clonotypes with MiXCR, one entry per CDR3 protein. Of just under 550,000 distinct CDR3 sequences listed, approximately 12% are singletons. Their antigen targets remain unknown. Sequenced material: blood, either unsorted or a sorted T cell fraction (not recorded which). The receptors were sampled from a male donor with ankylosing spondylitis.

This clonotype showed up just a few times. The rearrangement links TRBV7-9 to TRBJ1-2; 7 bases fit TRBD1. The CDR3 consists of 14 residues. Germline loops: CDR1 SEHNR, CDR2 FQNEAQ (reference sequence). With V trimmed by 5 bases and J by 6 bases, 9 bases remained unmatched. CDR3 coding DNA: TGTGCCAGCAGCCTTGACAGGGACTATCATGGCTACACCTTC. It is translated as CASSLDRDYHGYTF.

This clonotype showed up just a few times. This chain uses TRBV11-2 with TRBJ2-1; TRBD2 might be the D (6 bases). Trimming removed 5 bases from V and 9 bases from J, with 11 bases in between. This CDR3 has 12 amino acids. Germline CDR1 and CDR2: SGHAT and FQNNGV. The CDR3 region is CASSPTRPEQFF. The DNA of the CDR3 is TGTGCCAGCAGCCCGACTAGACCTGAGCAGTTCTTC.

This chain links TRBV12-3 or TRBV12-4 with TRBJ2-1; D unclear. The CDR3 is 14 amino acids. V gave up 4 bases and J gave up 4 bases, with 11 bases separating them. The CDR3, as DNA: TGTGCCAGCAGTTCCCAATCCGGTTACAATGAGCAGTTCTTC. It is translated as CASSSQSGYNEQFF.

This clonotype was recorded at least ten times. This sequence joins TRBV20-1 and TRBJ2-7; 9 bases fit TRBD1. The CDR3 is made up of 14 amino acids. V shed 3 bases, J shed 5 bases, and the junction held 8 bases outside the gene matches. Germline CDR1 reads DFQATT; CDR2 reads SNEGSKA (reference sequence). For the CDR3, the DNA is TGCAGTGCTAGGCGCCGGGACAGGGAGCACGAGCAGTACTTC. Residues: CSARRRDREHEQYF.

This clonotype was picked up a small number of times. This chain connects TRBV2 to TRBJ2-6; 9 bases align to TRBD1. The V segment lost 7 bases and the J segment 2 bases; nucleotides outside the gene matches: 3. Germline V CDR1 and CDR2: SNHLY, FYNNEI. The CDR3 runs 15 residues. Written as DNA, the CDR3 is TGTGCCAGCAACCGGGACAGGGCTGGGGCCAACGTCCTGACTTTC. Protein product: CASNRDRAGANVLTF.

J is TRBJ2-2 and V is TRBV7-2; 8 positions agree with TRBD2. V dropped 7 bases and J dropped 6; count of bases not matched to a gene: 7. The CDR3 is made up of 14 amino acids. Germline V CDR1 and CDR2: SGHTA, FQGNSA. CDR3 protein: CASTRRAGAGELFF. The CDR3 nucleotides read TGTGCCAGCACCCGAAGAGCGGGAGCCGGGGAGCTGTTTTTT. The complete variable domain, with remaining parts taken from reference TRBV7-2 and TRBJ2-2, reads GAGVSQSPSNKVTEKGKDVELRCDPISGHTALYWYRQSLGQGLEFLIYFQGNSAPDKSGLPSDRFSAERTGGSVSTLTIQRTQQEDSAVYLCASTRRAGAGELFFGEGSRLTVL.

About this clonotype: Given a much more abundant clone one base away, this may be a read error. CDR3 sequence reads: CASCSLAGGGDSSYNEQFF. CDR3 bases: TGTGCCAGCTGTTCGCTAGCGGGAGGAGGTGATAGCTCCTACAATGAGCAGTTCTTC. The rearrangement links TRBV3-1 to TRBJ2-1; 11 nucleotides align to TRBD2. The CDR3 runs to 19 residues. Germline lookup yields CDR1 LGHDT and CDR2 YNNKEL (reference sequence). V shed 8 bases, J shed 0 bases, and the junction held 15 bases outside the gene matches.

In this sample, this clonotype turned up a few times. This chain links TRBV10-3 with TRBJ2-7, with TRBD1 matching over 7 bases. In germline, CDR1 is ENHRY, CDR2 SYGVKD. CDR3 length equals 14 residues. V gave up 5 bases and J gave up 4 bases; unmatched junction bases: 8. CDR3 coding DNA: TGTGCCATCAGTACGACAGGGTTTTCGTACGAGCAGTACTTC. It is translated as CAISTTGFSYEQYF.

This clonotype was picked up a small number of times. The chain carries TRBV12-3 or TRBV12-4 and TRBJ2-3, with TRBD1 identical over 7 bases. This CDR3 is built from 15 residues. V shed 7 bases and J 10 bases; nucleotides not matched to a gene: 17. CDR3 nucleotide sequence: TGTGCCAGCAATCTAGAGGGGGCTATCTCTATTGCGCAGTATTTT. Translating gives CASNLEGAISIAQYF.

There are a few counts of this clonotype. The chain joins TRBV27 to TRBJ1-2; D uncertain. In germline, CDR1 is MNHEY, CDR2 SMNVEV (reference sequence). The V gene lost 3 bases and the J gene lost 1 base, with 15 bases spanning the gap. The CDR3 contains 16 residues. The CDR3 DNA follows: TGTGCCAGCAGTTTTGATCGTATCGCGGATAACTATGGCTACACCTTC. Translating gives CASSFDRIADNYGYTF.

This clonotype has just a few counts. The chain couples TRBV10-3 to TRBJ1-2; tentative D call: TRBD1 (5 bases). The V gene's germline CDR1 is ENHRY and CDR2 SYGVKD. The CDR3 has 14 residues. Trimming pared 3 bases from V and 5 bases from J, leaving 13 bases between. This CDR3 reads CAISEDTGRYGYTF. The CDR3 DNA is TGTGCCATCAGTGAAGATACAGGCAGATATGGCTACACCTTC.

The V call is TRBV12-3 or TRBV12-4, the J call TRBJ2-7; TRBD1 matches at 8 bases. The CDR3 has 16 amino acids. The V segment lost 5 bases and the J segment 1 base; nucleotides outside the gene matches: 10. Here the CDR3 DNA reads TGTGCCAGCAGTCACGGACAGGGAGACTTATCCTACGAGCAGTACTTC. This gives the protein CASSHGQGDLSYEQYF.

This clonotype was found a few times. The chain couples TRBV5-1 to TRBJ1-1, with TRBD1 matching over 7 bases. The junction had 12 bases not matched to a gene; V was cut back by 4 bases and J by 3 bases. Germline V gives CDR1 SGHRS, CDR2 YFSETQ. The CDR3 is 16 amino acids. This chain's CDR3 is CASSIDRVAADTEAFF. CDR3 bases: TGCGCCAGCAGCATCGACAGGGTAGCTGCGGACACTGAAGCTTTCTTT.

Only a few counts were recorded for this clonotype. The chain has TRBV29-1 and TRBJ2-5; TRBD1 might be the D (6 bases). The germline V and J ends were trimmed by 3 bases and 5 bases, with 16 bases remaining between them. The CDR3 consists of 14 residues. Germline V gene lookup returns CDR1 SQVTM and CDR2 ANQGSEA. CDR3 coding DNA: TGCAGCGTTGAGGTTGTGGGGGCTTGGGAGACCCAGTACTTC. Translated, it gives CSVEVVGAWETQYF. Together with reference TRBV29-1 and TRBJ2-5, the CDR3 gives the full variable domain: SAVISQKPSRDICQRGTSLTIQCQVDSQVTMMFWYRQQPGQSLTLIATANQGSEATYESGFVIDKFPISRPNLTFSTLTVSNMSPEDSSIYLCSVEVVGAWETQYFGPGTRLLVL.

Only a few counts were recorded for this clonotype. The CDR3 protein is CSVLVRATNEKLFF. The CDR3 region has the DNA TGCAGCGTCCTTGTCAGGGCAACTAATGAAAAACTGTTTTTT. The genes are TRBV29-1 and TRBJ1-4, with D possibly matching TRBD1 (5 bases). The V and J ends lost 6 bases and 0 bases respectively, with 11 bases between them. CDR3 length: 14 residues. The V gene's germline CDR1 is SQVTM and CDR2 ANQGSEA.

The J gene is TRBJ1-5, the V gene TRBV5-1; TRBD1 matches at 8 bases. Germline V gene data show CDR1 as SGHRS and CDR2 as YFSETQ. The junction had 8 bases not matched to a gene; V was cut back by 4 bases and J by 2 bases. This CDR3 is 16 amino acids long. CDR3 in amino acids: CASSPSGTGRNQPQHF. The CDR3 nucleotides read TGCGCCAGCAGCCCCTCCGGGACAGGCCGCAATCAGCCCCAGCATTTT.

This clonotype was recorded at least ten times. The rearrangement links TRBV12-3 or TRBV12-4 to TRBJ2-2; perhaps TRBD2 as D (5 bases). The CDR3 spans 16 residues. The V and J ends lost 5 bases and 2 bases respectively, with 15 bases between them. The CDR3 DNA is TGTGCCAGCAGTAACACCCGGCGGGCCAACACCGGGGAGCTGTTTTTT. Encoded protein: CASSNTRRANTGELFF.

This chain connects TRBV20-1 to TRBJ2-5; 10 positions agree with TRBD2. The CDR3 runs 14 residues. CDR1 is DFQATT and CDR2 is SNEGSKA in the germline V gene (reference sequence). V shed 3 bases and J 1 base; nucleotides not matched to a gene: 2. CDR3 in DNA: TGCAGTGCTAGCGCTAGCGGGAGCCAAGAGACCCAGTACTTC. This sequence encodes CSASASGSQETQYF.

This clonotype has a handful of counts. The chain is built from TRBV10-3 and TRBJ2-6; 9 bases align to TRBD1. This CDR3 is built from 15 residues. With 4 bases clipped from V and 2 bases from J, the junction kept 0 bases outside the gene matches. Germline V gene data show CDR1 as ENHRY and CDR2 as SYGVKD. CDR3 nucleotides: TGTGCCATCAGTGGGGACAGGGCTGGGGCCAACGTCCTGACTTTC. It specifies CAISGDRAGANVLTF.

In its sample, this clonotype was seen a few times. This sequence joins TRBV12-3 or TRBV12-4 and TRBJ2-2; TRBD2 agrees at 12 bases. This CDR3 comprises 18 residues. The V gene end was trimmed by 5 bases and the J gene end by 3 bases; junction bases not matched to a gene: 10. Here the CDR3 reads CASSRESRLAGDTGELFF. The CDR3 coding sequence is TGTGCCAGCAGTAGGGAGAGTCGACTAGCGGGAGACACCGGGGAGCTGTTTTTT.

The chain couples TRBV6-5 to TRBJ2-7, with D possibly being TRBD1 (5 bases). Deletions cut 0 bases from V and 1 base from J, with 10 bases between. Germline CDR1 MNHEY, CDR2 SVGAGI. CDR3 length: 15 amino acids. The CDR3 region has the DNA TGTGCCAGCAGTTACTCGGTGGACACGTCCTACGAGCAGTACTTC. Protein sequence: CASSYSVDTSYEQYF.

This clonotype was found a few times. This sequence joins TRBV5-1 and TRBJ1-1; tentatively, D is TRBD1 (6 bases). V gave up 4 bases and J gave up 1 base, with 14 bases separating them. This CDR3 is 15 amino acids long. Germline V gene sequence: CDR1 SGHRS, CDR2 YFSETQ. CDR3 amino acids: CASSPTGFPNTEAFF. In DNA form, the CDR3 reads TGCGCCAGCAGCCCCACAGGGTTCCCGAACACTGAAGCTTTCTTT. The whole variable domain, remainder taken from reference TRBV5-1 and TRBJ1-1, is KAGVTQTPRYLIKTRGQQVTLSCSPISGHRSVSWYQQTPGQGLQFLFEYFSETQRNKGNFPGRFSGRQFSNSRSEMNVSTLELGDSALYLCASSPTGFPNTEAFFGQGTRLTVV.

This clonotype came up many times. This chain uses TRBV5-1 with TRBJ2-1; unclear D gene. Deletions cut 3 bases from V and 6 bases from J, with 7 bases between. This CDR3 region has 12 residues. Germline-derived CDR1 and CDR2 are SGHRS and YFSETQ. DNA of the CDR3: TGCGCCAGCAGCTCCGGAATCAATGAGCAGTTCTTC. Its protein is CASSSGINEQFF.

V is TRBV12-3 or TRBV12-4 and J is TRBJ1-5; D call uncertain. CDR3 length: 17 residues. The V gene lost 1 base and the J gene lost 1 base, with 14 bases spanning the gap. DNA for the CDR3: TGTGCCAGCAGTTTAGTTGGCGGGCCCGGGAGCAATCAGCCCCAGCATTTT. The encoded protein is CASSLVGGPGSNQPQHF.

This clonotype was picked up a small number of times. V and J are TRBV10-1 and TRBJ2-3; the D is unclear. The CDR3 contains 13 residues. V was cut by 6 bases and J by 2 bases, with 9 bases left in between. Germline loops: CDR1 WNHNN, CDR2 SYGVQD (reference sequence). CDR3 sequence reads: CASSVPNTDTQYF. The CDR3 coding sequence is TGCGCCAGCAGCGTTCCGAACACAGATACGCAGTATTTT.

The chain joins TRBV15 to TRBJ2-1, with 15 bases fitting TRBD2. CDR3 size: 15 residues. The V gene's germline CDR1 is LNHNV and CDR2 YYDKDF (reference sequence). After removal of 4 bases from V and 7 bases from J, the junction contained 2 bases not matched to a gene. The CDR3 coding sequence is TGTGCCACCAGCATGGGACTAGCGGGAGGAAATGAGCAGTTCTTC. Amino acids: CATSMGLAGGNEQFF.

This clonotype has just a few counts. The J gene is TRBJ2-7, the V gene TRBV7-9, with a possible D match to TRBD1 (5 bases). CDR1 is SEHNR and CDR2 is FQNEAQ in the germline V gene (reference sequence). The CDR3 is made up of 13 amino acids. The V end was cut by 0 bases, the J end by 6 bases, with 9 bases between. The CDR3 sequence is CASSLARVGEQYV. In DNA form, the CDR3 reads TGTGCCAGCAGCTTAGCCAGGGTCGGCGAGCAGTACGTC.